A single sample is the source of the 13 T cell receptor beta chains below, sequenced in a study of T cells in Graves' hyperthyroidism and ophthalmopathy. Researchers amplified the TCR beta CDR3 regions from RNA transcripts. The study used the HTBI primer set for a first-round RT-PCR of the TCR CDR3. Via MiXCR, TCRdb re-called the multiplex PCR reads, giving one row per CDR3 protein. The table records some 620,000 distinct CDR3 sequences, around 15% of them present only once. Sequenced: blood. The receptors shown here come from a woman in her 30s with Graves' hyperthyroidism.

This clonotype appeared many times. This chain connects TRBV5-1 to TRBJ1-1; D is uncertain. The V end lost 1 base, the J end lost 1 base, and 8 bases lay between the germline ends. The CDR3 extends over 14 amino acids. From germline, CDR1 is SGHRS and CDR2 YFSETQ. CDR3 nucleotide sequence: TGCGCCAGCAGCTTGCATGGGCAGAACACTGAAGCTTTCTTT. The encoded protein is CASSLHGQNTEAFF.

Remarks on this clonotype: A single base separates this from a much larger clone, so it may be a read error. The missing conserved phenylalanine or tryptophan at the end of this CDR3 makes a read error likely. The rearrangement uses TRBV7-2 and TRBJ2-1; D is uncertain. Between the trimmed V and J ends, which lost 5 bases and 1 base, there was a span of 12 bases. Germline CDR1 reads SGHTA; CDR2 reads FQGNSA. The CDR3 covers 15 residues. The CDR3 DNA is TGTGCCAGCAGCGTAGTAGGGCCTTCCTACAATGAGCAGTTCTCC. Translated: CASSVVGPSYNEQFS.

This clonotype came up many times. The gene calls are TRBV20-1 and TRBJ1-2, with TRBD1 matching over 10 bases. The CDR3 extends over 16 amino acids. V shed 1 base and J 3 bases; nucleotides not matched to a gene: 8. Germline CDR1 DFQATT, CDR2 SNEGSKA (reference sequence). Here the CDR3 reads CSARVVTDRGYYGYTF. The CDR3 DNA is TGCAGTGCTAGAGTTGTAACGGACAGGGGGTACTATGGCTACACCTTC.

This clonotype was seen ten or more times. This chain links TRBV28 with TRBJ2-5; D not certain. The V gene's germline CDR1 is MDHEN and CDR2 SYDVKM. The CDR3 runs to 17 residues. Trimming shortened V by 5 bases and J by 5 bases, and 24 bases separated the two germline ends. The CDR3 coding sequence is TGTGCCAGCAGTCGAGAGACCGAGAGATACCTTCACGAGACCCAGTACTTC. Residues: CASSRETERYLHETQYF.

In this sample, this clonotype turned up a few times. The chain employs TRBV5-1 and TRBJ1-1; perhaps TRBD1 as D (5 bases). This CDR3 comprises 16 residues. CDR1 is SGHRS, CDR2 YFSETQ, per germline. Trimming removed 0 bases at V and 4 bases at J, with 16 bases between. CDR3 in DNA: TGCGCCAGCAGCTTGGCTAGGCAGGGAGTAGGCACTGAAGCTTTCTTT. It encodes CASSLARQGVGTEAFF.

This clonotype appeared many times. The CDR3 reads CASSIGRSSYNEQFF. CDR3 bases: TGTGCCAGTAGTATCGGGAGGAGCTCCTACAATGAGCAGTTCTTC. The chain uses TRBV19 and TRBJ2-1, with 7 bases identical to TRBD2. Germline CDR1 and CDR2: LNHDA and SQIVND (reference sequence). Trimming took 3 bases from V and 0 from J; bases not matched to a gene: 2. The CDR3 consists of 15 residues.

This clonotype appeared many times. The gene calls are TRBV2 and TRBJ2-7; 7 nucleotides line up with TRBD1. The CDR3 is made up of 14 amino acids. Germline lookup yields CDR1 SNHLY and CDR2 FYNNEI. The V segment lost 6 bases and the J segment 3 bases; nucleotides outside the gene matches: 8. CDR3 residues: CASRGGRGLYEQYF. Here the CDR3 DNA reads TGTGCCAGCAGAGGGGGCAGAGGCCTCTACGAGCAGTACTTC.

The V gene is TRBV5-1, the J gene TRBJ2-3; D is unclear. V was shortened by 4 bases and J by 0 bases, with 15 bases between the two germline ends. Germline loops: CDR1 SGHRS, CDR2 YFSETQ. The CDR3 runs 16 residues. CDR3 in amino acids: CASSLEQATSTDTQYF. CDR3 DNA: TGCGCCAGCAGCCTAGAACAAGCGACGAGCACAGATACGCAGTATTTT.

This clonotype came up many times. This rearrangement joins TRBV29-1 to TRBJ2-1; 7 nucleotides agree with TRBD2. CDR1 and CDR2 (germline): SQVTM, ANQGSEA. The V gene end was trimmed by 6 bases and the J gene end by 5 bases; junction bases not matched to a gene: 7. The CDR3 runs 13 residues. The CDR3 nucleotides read TGCAGCGTCTACGGGAGCGGGAACAATGAGCAGTTCTTC. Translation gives CSVYGSGNNEQFF.

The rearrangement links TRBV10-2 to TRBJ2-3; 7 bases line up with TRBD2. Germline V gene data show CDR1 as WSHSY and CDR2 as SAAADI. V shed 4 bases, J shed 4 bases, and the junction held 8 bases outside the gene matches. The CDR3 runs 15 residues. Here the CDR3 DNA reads TGCGCCAGCAGTGGAAGCGGGATTGGGTCAGATACGCAGTATTTT. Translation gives CASSGSGIGSDTQYF.

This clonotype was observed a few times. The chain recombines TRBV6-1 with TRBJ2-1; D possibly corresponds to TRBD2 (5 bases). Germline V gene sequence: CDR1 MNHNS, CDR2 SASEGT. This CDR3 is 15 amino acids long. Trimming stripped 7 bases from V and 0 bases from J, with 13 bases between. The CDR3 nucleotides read TGTGCCAGCAATCAGCGGTCCGGCTCCTACAATGAGCAGTTCTTC. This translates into CASNQRSGSYNEQFF.

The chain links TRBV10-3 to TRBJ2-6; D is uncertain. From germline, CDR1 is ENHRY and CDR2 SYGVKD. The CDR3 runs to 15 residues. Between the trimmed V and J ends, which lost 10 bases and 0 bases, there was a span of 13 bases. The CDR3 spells CATRGAPSGANVLTF. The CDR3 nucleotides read TGTGCCACCCGTGGAGCCCCCTCTGGGGCCAACGTCCTGACTTTC.

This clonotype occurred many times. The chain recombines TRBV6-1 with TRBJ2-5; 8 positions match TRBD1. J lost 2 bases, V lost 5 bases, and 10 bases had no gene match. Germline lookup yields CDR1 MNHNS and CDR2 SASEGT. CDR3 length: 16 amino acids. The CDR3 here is CASSTRGTGLQETQYF. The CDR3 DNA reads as TGTGCCAGCAGTACACGGGGGACAGGTTTACAAGAGACCCAGTACTTC.